Each of the 25 T cell receptor beta chains below was sequenced from the same sample in a study of graft-versus-host responses after intestinal transplantation listed by TCRdb under 2021. Libraries were constructed by the immunoSEQ multiplex PCR assay. The clones in this table, taken by TCRdb from immuneACCESS, are in-frame only. Not every clone is retained; where verified, under half of the shortfall comes from an unresolved V gene, and the cause of the rest is unknown. Present in this sample are about 6,700 clones, approximately 90% of which were seen just once. 4.9% of the sample belongs to the ten largest clones. The sequenced sample was PBMCs, obtained 83 days after transplant. These receptor sequences come from a human patient who received an intestinal transplant, so some T cells may come from the graft donor.

The V call is TRBV7-9, the J call TRBJ2-5; D gene uncertain. Matching the DNA end better, TRBJ2-7 makes the J call doubtful. The length of the CDR3 is 15 residues. Germline values: CDR1 SEHNR, CDR2 FQNEAQ (reference sequence). The CDR3 loop reads CASSLDRSGSYEQYF. The CDR3 DNA sequence: TGTGCCAGCAGCTTAGATAGGTCTGGCAGCTACGAGCAGTACTTC.

This clone was observed a single time. This chain joins TRBV6-5 and TRBJ1-1; tentative D call: TRBD1 (5 bases). The CDR3 has 14 amino acids. Germline assignment: CDR1 MNHEY and CDR2 SVGAGI. Trimming cost V 2 bases and J 2 bases, with 9 bases left between them. The CDR3 region has the DNA TGTGCCAGCAGTTACGCTGGGACCAACACTGAAGCTTTCTTT. This sequence encodes CASSYAGTNTEAFF.

The chain links TRBV28 to TRBJ2-7; D unclear. With 0 bases removed from V and 5 bases from J, the gap between germline ends came to 5 bases. The germline gives CDR1 MDHEN, CDR2 SYDVKM. CDR3 length equals 12 residues. The CDR3 reads CASSLWGDEQYF. The CDR3 nucleotides are TGTGCCAGCAGTTTATGGGGCGACGAGCAGTACTTC.

This chain links TRBV19 with TRBJ1-1; D is undetermined. The V end lost 4 bases, the J end lost 5 bases, and 11 bases lay between the germline ends. Per germline, CDR1 LNHDA and CDR2 SQIVND (reference sequence). The CDR3 sequence is 13 residues long. CDR3 bases: TGTGCCAGTAGTAAACACACTCAGACTGAAGCTTTCTTT. Translated: CASSKHTQTEAFF.

V usage is TRBV4-3 and J usage is TRBJ1-2; D perhaps matches TRBD1 (5 bases). In germline, CDR1 is LGHNA, CDR2 YSLEER. V was cut by 0 bases and J by 6 bases, with 14 bases left in between. There are 15 residues in the CDR3. The CDR3 protein is CASSQDKETAHGYTF. As DNA, the CDR3 is TGCGCCAGCAGCCAAGATAAGGAGACAGCTCATGGCTACACCTTC.

The V call is TRBV6-4, the J call TRBJ2-5, with 15 positions matching TRBD2. The CDR3 extends over 16 amino acids. V was clipped by 0 bases and J by 4 bases; unmatched bases: 0. The germline CDR1 and CDR2 sequences are MRHNA and SNTAGT. The CDR3 DNA reads TGTGCCAGCAGTGACTCGGGACTAGCGGGAGGAGAGACCCAGTACTTC. Protein product: CASSDSGLAGGETQYF.

The chain has TRBV6-1 and TRBJ2-1; D may be TRBD1 (5 bases). Trimming took 4 bases from V and 4 from J, leaving 8 bases between them. CDR3 size: 13 residues. Germline CDR1 and CDR2: MNHNS and SASEGT. CDR3 in DNA: TGTGCCAGCAGTGGGGGCCTTTACAATGAGCAGTTCTTC. Its protein product is CASSGGLYNEQFF.

V is TRBV5-1 and J is TRBJ1-5; 10 positions match TRBD1. The CDR3 consists of 15 residues. The V gene's germline CDR1 is SGHRS and CDR2 YFSETQ. Trimming at V came to 0 bases and at J to 6 bases, leaving 3 bases not matched to a gene. CDR3 region: CASSLGTGGSQPQHF. In nucleotides, the CDR3 is TGCGCCAGCAGCTTGGGGACAGGGGGGAGTCAGCCCCAGCATTTT.

This chain links TRBV9 with TRBJ1-1, with D unclear. Germline CDR1 and CDR2: SGDLS and YYNGEE. Deletions cut 1 base from V and 0 bases from J, with 10 bases between. This CDR3 is 15 amino acids long. This CDR3 reads CASSVRQHLNTEAFF. The CDR3 DNA sequence: TGTGCCAGCAGCGTACGGCAGCACCTGAACACTGAAGCTTTCTTT.

The chain uses TRBV18 and TRBJ1-5, with D hard to call. The germline V and J ends were trimmed by 2 bases and 7 bases, with 9 bases remaining between them. The CDR3 runs 13 residues. The germline V gene has CDR1 KGHSH and CDR2 LQKENI. Here the CDR3 DNA reads TGTGCCAGCTCACCAGGAGGGTCACAGCCCCAGCATTTT. This sequence encodes CASSPGGSQPQHF. The entire variable domain, with the rest obtained from reference TRBV18 and TRBJ1-5, is as follows: NAGVMQNPRHLVRRRGQEARLRCSPMKGHSHVYWYRQLPEEGLKFMVYLQKENIIDESGMPKERFSAEFPKEGPSILRIQQVVRGDSAAYFCASSPGGSQPQHFGDGTRLSIL.

V gene TRBV7-2 combines with J gene TRBJ2-1, with TRBD2 matching over 10 bases. CDR1 SGHTA and CDR2 FQGNSA come from the germline V gene. The CDR3 runs 18 residues. V was pared by 3 bases and J by 1 base, with 9 bases of the junction left unmatched. The CDR3 nucleotides are TGTGCCAGCAGCTTCGGTGCTAGCGGGAGTATATCCTACAATGAGCAGTTCTTC. Its translation: CASSFGASGSISYNEQFF.

The chain employs TRBV1 and TRBJ2-7; the DNA was not used to check the table's D call, TRBD2. TRBV1 is shown as a pseudogene. This CDR3 spans 13 amino acids. This CDR3 is CTSSMLRLCEQYF. For the CDR3, the DNA is TGCACCAGCAGCATGCTAAGACTCTGCGAGCAGTACTTC.

CDR3 protein: CASSLVRADRETQYF. CDR3 in DNA: TGTGCCAGCAGCTTAGTTCGGGCCGATAGAGAGACCCAGTACTTC. The chain combines TRBV11-2 with TRBJ2-5, with D unresolved. The CDR3 extends over 15 amino acids. CDR1 SGHAT and CDR2 FQNNGV come from the germline V gene. V was clipped by 1 base and J by 4 bases, with 13 bases between them.

The gene calls are TRBV5-1 and TRBJ2-1; D gene ambiguous. Trimming cost V 3 bases and J 12 bases, with 16 bases left between them. This CDR3 has 13 amino acids. The germline gives CDR1 SGHRS, CDR2 YFSETQ. CDR3 loop: CASSSGPTNGQFF. The CDR3 DNA follows: TGCGCCAGCAGCTCGGGTCCTACCAACGGGCAGTTCTTC.

The V call is TRBV6-5, the J call TRBJ2-5, with TRBD2 matching 7 bases. Looked up from germline, CDR1 is MNHEY and CDR2 is SVGAGI. The junction had 10 bases not matched to a gene; V was cut back by 6 bases and J by 9 bases. CDR3 length equals 13 residues. CDR3 region: CASSSTSTGAQYF. The DNA of the CDR3 is TGTGCCAGCAGCTCGACTAGCACGGGGGCCCAGTACTTC.

V usage is TRBV28 and J usage is TRBJ2-2, with TRBD1 matching 7 bases. Germline V gene sequence: CDR1 MDHEN, CDR2 SYDVKM. V was clipped by 3 bases and J by 5 bases; unmatched bases: 6. CDR3 length: 15 residues. The CDR3 nucleotides read TGTGCCAGCAGTTTCCGACAGGGATTGACCGGGGAGCTGTTTTTT. It is translated as CASSFRQGLTGELFF.

This chain joins TRBV18 and TRBJ1-4; D might be TRBD1 (5 bases). The germline V and J ends were trimmed by 0 bases and 7 bases, with 15 bases remaining between them. Germline loops: CDR1 KGHSH, CDR2 LQKENI. This CDR3 is 16 amino acids long. The CDR3 here is CASSPPQGAEVEKLFF. In DNA, the CDR3 is TGTGCCAGCTCACCACCTCAAGGGGCAGAGGTTGAAAAACTGTTTTTT.

The genes are TRBV4-1 and TRBJ2-3; either TRBD1 or TRBD2 may supply D (7 bases each). Deletions cut 4 bases from V and 3 bases from J, with 26 bases between. The CDR3 is 19 residues long. Germline V gene data show CDR1 as MGHRA and CDR2 as YSYEKL. In DNA form, the CDR3 reads TGCGCCAGCAGCCCCCTTTTGGGCGACTACAGGGGAGGGACAGATACGCAGTATTTT. Translating gives CASSPLLGDYRGGTDTQYF.

The V and J genes are TRBV29-1 and TRBJ1-1; D gene ambiguous. Germline loops: CDR1 SQVTM, CDR2 ANQGSEA. V shed 4 bases and J shed 6 bases, with 6 bases lying between them. CDR3 size: 10 residues. The CDR3 coding sequence is TGCAGCGTTGGGGTGGCTGAAGCTTTCTTT. Its translation is CSVGVAEAFF.

The chain links TRBV5-3 to TRBJ2-7; 9 nucleotides agree with TRBD1. TRBV5-3 is assigned to the ORF class and has an uncertain function. This CDR3 has 11 residues. CDR3 residues: CARSKTGGTIV. The CDR3 DNA reads TGTGCCAGAAGTAAGACAGGGGGTACGATCGTC.

This chain connects TRBV19 to TRBJ2-5; 7 nucleotides align to TRBD2. The CDR3 is 16 residues long. CDR1 and CDR2 from the germline V gene are LNHDA and SQIVND (reference sequence). V shed 3 bases, J shed 5 bases, and the junction held 12 bases outside the gene matches. CDR3 DNA: TGTGCCAGTAGTATCTTGGGTTTGGGGGGAGGGGAGACCCAGTACTTC. Translating it yields CASSILGLGGGETQYF.

The chain couples TRBV18 to TRBJ2-2; D tentatively reads TRBD1 or TRBD2 (6 bases each). V lost 2 bases to trimming and J lost 1 base, with 17 bases between them. The CDR3 extends over 18 amino acids. Germline assignment: CDR1 KGHSH and CDR2 LQKENI. CDR3 amino acids: CASSPEIPGGLNTGELFF. The CDR3 nucleotides are TGTGCCAGCTCACCAGAGATCCCTGGGGGGCTGAACACCGGGGAGCTGTTTTTT.

The chain recombines TRBV27 with TRBJ2-3, with a weak D call TRBD1 (6 bases). The CDR3 loop spans 15 amino acids. The germline V gene encodes CDR1 MNHEY and CDR2 SMNVEV (reference sequence). V dropped 7 bases and J dropped 0 bases, with 14 bases sitting between them. The CDR3 DNA reads TGTGCCAGCACTCCGACAGGTCCTAGCACAGATACGCAGTATTTT. Translation gives CASTPTGPSTDTQYF.

This sequence joins TRBV6-5 and TRBJ2-7, with D unclear. Germline CDR1 reads MNHEY; CDR2 reads SVGAGI. CDR3 length equals 12 residues. V was cut by 5 bases and J by 6 bases, with 11 bases left in between. The chain's CDR3 is CASSELGGEQYV. The CDR3 DNA sequence: TGTGCCAGCAGTGAACTTGGTGGCGAGCAGTACGTC.

This clone was observed once. The chain links TRBV6-4 to TRBJ2-2, with D possibly being TRBD2 (6 bases). Germline CDR1 is MRHNA and CDR2 is SNTAGT. With 0 bases removed from V and 4 bases from J, the gap between germline ends came to 6 bases. The CDR3 sequence is 14 residues long. The CDR3 is CASSDSAGTGELFF. CDR3 coding DNA: TGTGCCAGCAGTGACTCAGCGGGCACCGGGGAGCTGTTTTTT.